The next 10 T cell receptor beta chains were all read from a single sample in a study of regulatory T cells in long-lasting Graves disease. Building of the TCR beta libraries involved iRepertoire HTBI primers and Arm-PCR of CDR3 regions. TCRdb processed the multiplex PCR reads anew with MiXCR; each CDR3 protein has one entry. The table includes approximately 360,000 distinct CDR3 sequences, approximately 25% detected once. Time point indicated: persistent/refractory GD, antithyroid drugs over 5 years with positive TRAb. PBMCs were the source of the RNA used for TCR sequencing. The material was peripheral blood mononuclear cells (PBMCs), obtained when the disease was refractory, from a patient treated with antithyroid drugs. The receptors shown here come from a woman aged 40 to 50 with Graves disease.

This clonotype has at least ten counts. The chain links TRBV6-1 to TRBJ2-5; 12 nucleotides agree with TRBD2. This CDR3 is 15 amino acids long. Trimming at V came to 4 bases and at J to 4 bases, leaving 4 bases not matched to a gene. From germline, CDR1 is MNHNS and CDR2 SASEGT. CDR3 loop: CASSGLAGDRETQYF. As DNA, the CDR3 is TGTGCCAGCAGTGGACTAGCGGGGGACCGAGAGACCCAGTACTTC.

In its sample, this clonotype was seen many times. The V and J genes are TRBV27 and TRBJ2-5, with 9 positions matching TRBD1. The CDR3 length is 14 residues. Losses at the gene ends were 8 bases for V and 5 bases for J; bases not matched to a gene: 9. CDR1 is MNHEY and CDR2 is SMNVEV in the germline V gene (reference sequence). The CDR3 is CASGRWDRVETQYF. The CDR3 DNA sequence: TGTGCCAGCGGACGGTGGGACAGGGTGGAGACCCAGTACTTC.

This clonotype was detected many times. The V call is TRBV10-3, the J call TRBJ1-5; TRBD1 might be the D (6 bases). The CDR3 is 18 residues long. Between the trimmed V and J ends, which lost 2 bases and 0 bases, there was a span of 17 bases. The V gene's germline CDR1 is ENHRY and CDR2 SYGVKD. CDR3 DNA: TGTGCCATCAGTGAGCCCATAACAGGGAACCATAGCAATCAGCCCCAGCATTTT. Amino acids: CAISEPITGNHSNQPQHF.

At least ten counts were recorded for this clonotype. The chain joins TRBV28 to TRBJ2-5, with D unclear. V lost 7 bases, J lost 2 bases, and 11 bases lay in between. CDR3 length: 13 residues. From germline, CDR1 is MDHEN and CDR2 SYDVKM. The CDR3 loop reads CASKFLVQETQYF. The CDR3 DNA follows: TGTGCCAGCAAATTTCTAGTACAAGAGACCCAGTACTTC.

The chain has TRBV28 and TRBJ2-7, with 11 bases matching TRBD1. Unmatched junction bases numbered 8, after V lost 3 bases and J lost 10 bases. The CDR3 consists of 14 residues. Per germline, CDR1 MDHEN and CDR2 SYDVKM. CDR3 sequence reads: CASSFTGTGGNQYF. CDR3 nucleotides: TGTGCCAGCAGTTTCACCGGGACAGGGGGTAACCAGTACTTC.

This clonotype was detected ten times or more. The CDR3 DNA follows: TGTGCCAGCATCGACGGACAGTATGGCTACACCTTC. It yields the protein CASIDGQYGYTF. This chain joins TRBV2 and TRBJ1-2; tentatively, D is TRBD1 (6 bases). CDR1 SNHLY and CDR2 FYNNEI come from the germline V gene. V was shortened by 7 bases and J by 5 bases, with 11 bases between the two germline ends. The CDR3 is made up of 12 amino acids.

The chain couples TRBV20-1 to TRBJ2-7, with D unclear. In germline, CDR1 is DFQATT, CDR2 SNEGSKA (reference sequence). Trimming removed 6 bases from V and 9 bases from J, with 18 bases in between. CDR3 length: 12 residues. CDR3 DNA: TGCAGTGCCTCAGACCCCCCTGGGTGGCAGTACTTC. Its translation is CSASDPPGWQYF.

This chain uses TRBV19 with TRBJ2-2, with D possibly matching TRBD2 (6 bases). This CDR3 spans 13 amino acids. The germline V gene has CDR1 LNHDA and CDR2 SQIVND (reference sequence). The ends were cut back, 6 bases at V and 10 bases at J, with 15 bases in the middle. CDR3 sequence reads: CASRAGLAPELFF. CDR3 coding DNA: TGTGCCAGTAGGGCGGGGTTGGCACCGGAGCTGTTTTTT. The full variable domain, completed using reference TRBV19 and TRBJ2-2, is DGGITQSPKYLFRKEGQNVTLSCEQNLNHDAMYWYRQDPGQGLRLIYYSQIVNDFQKGDIAEGYSVSREKKESFPLTVTSAQKNPTAFYLCASRAGLAPELFFGEGSRLTVL.

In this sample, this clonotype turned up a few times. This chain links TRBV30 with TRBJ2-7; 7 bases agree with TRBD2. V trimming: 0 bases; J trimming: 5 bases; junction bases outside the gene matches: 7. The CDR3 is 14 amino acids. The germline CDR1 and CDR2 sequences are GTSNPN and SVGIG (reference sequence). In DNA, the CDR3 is TGTGCCTGGAGTGTAGGCGGGAGCGGCGACGAGCAGTACTTC. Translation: CAWSVGGSGDEQYF.

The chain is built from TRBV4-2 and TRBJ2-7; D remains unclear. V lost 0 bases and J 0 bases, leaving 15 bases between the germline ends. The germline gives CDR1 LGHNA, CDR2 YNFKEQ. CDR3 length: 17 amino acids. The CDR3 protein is CASSQDEKGYLSYEQYF. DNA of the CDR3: TGTGCCAGCAGCCAAGATGAGAAGGGTTACCTCTCCTACGAGCAGTACTTC.